Given below is one TCR beta chain in context. What it binds is not known. The authors distributed each subset's genomic DNA evenly over several immunoSEQ plates. Profiled with immunoSEQ multiplex PCR; TCRdb holds only in-frame clones, not every one. This sample has roughly 810,000 clones, with 90% to 98% found just once. The V end lost 5 bases, the J end lost 8 bases, and 13 bases lay between the germline ends. The CDR3 totals 13 residues. Germline V gives CDR1 SEHNR, CDR2 FQNEAQ (reference sequence). These data come from a study of shared clonotypes between healthy human individuals. Naive-designated CD8 cells lacked CD45RO, were positively enriched for CCR7, and omitted terminally differentiated effector memory CD45RA+ cells. Caucasian adults residing in Nashville, Tennessee made up all the donors. Study-wide results and limits: What limited the represented genetic and exposure-history diversity was the small number of donors. Across a handful of donors, naive CD4 shared around 5.1%, naive CD8 less than 4%, memory CD4 roughly 2.2%, memory CD8 0.4%.

The sequence derives from a man aged 30-40 years in good health. The genes are TRBV7-9 and TRBJ1-3; D uncertain. Material for sequencing was naive CD8+ T cells sorted from blood. CDR3 coding DNA: TGTGCCAGCAGCCCCCGGACCCGGGACACCATATATTTT. Protein product: CASSPRTRDTIYF.